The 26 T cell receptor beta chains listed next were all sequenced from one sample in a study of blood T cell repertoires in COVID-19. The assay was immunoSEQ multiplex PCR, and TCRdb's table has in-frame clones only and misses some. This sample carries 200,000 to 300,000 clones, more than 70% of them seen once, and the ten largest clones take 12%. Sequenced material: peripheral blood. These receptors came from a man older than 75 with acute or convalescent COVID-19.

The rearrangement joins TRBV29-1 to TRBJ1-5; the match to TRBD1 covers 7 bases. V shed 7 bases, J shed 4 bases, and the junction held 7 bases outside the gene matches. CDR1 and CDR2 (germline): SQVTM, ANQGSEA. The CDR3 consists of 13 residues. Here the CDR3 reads CSAMTGTNQPQHF. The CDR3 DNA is TGCAGCGCCATGACAGGGACAAATCAGCCCCAGCATTTT.

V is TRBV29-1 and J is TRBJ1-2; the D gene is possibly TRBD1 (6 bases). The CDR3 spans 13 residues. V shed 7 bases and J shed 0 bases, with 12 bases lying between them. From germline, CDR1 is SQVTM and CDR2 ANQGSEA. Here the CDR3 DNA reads TGCAGCGCCTGGACAGCCACTAACTATGGCTACACCTTC. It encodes CSAWTATNYGYTF.

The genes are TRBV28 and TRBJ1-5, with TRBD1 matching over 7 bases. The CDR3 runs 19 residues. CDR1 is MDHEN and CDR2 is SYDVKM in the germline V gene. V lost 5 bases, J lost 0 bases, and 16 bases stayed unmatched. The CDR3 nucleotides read TGTGCCAGCAGTGGCTTGGGGACAGCACAACTATATAGCAATCAGCCCCAGCATTTT. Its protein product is CASSGLGTAQLYSNQPQHF.

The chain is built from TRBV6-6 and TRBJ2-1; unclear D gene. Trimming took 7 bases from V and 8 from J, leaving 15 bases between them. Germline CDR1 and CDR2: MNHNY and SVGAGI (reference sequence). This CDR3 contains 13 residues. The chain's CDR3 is CASTEQTPDEQFF. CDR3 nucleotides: TGTGCCAGCACCGAGCAAACCCCGGATGAGCAGTTCTTC.

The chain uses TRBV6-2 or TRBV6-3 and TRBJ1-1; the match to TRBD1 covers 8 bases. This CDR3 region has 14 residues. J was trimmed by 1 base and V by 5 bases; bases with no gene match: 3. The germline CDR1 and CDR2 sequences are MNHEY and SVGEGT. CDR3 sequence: CASSRGQANTEAFF. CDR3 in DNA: TGTGCCAGCAGTAGGGGACAGGCGAACACTGAAGCTTTCTTT.

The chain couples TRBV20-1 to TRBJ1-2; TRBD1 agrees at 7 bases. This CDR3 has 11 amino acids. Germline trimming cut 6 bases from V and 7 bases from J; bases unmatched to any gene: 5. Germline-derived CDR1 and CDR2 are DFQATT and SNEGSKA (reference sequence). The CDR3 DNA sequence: TGCAGTGCCCGGGACAGTAGTGGCTACACCTTC. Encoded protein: CSARDSSGYTF.

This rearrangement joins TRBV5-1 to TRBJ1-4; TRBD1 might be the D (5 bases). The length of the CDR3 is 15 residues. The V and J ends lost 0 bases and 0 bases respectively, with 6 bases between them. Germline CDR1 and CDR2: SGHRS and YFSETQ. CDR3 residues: CASSLEGTTNEKLFF. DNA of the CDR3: TGCGCCAGCAGCTTGGAGGGGACAACTAATGAAAAACTGTTTTTT.

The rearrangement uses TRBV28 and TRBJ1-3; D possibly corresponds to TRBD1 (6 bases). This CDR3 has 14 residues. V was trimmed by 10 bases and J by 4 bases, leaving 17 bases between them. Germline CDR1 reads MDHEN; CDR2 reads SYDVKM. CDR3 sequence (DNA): TGTGCCACCCGGGGGGCCGCGAGGGGAAACACCATATATTTT. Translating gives CATRGAARGNTIYF.

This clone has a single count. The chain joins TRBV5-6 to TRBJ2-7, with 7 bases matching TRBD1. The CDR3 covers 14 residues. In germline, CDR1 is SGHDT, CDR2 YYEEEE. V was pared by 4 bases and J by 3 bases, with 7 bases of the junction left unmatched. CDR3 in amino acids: CASSQRQGLYEQYF. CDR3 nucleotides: TGTGCCAGCAGCCAACGACAGGGCCTCTACGAGCAGTACTTC.

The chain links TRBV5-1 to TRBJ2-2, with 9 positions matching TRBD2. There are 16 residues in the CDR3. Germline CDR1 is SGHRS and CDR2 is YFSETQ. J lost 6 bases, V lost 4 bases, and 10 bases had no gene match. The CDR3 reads CASSQRGGVMAGELFF. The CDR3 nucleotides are TGCGCCAGCAGCCAGCGCGGGGGGGTAATGGCCGGGGAGCTGTTTTTT.

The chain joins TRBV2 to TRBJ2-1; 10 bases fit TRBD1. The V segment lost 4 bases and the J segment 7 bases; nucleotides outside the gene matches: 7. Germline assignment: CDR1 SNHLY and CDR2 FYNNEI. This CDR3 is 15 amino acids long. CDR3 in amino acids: CASSAETGGLNEQFF. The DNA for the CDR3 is TGTGCCAGCAGTGCCGAGACAGGGGGCTTAAATGAGCAGTTCTTC.

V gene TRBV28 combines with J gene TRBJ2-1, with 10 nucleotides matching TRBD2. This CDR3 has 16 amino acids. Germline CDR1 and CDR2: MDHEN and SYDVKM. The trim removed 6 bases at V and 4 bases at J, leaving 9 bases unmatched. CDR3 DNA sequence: TGTGCCAGCAGGGCAGCGGGGGGGCCCCAGTACAATGAGCAGTTCTTC. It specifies CASRAAGGPQYNEQFF.

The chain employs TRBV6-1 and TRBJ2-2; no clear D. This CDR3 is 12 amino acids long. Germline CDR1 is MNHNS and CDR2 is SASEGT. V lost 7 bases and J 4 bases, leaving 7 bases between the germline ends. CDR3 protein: CASKHTTGELFF. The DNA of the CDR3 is TGTGCCAGCAAGCATACCACCGGGGAGCTGTTTTTT.

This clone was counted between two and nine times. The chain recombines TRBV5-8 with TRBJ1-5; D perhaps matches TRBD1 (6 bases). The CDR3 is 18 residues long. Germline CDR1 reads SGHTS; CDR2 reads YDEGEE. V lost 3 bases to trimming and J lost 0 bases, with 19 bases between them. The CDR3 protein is CASSSWTVLTDSNQPQHF. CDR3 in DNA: TGTGCCAGCAGCTCCTGGACAGTTTTAACAGATAGCAATCAGCCCCAGCATTTT. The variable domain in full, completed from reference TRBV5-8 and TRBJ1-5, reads EAGVTQSPTHLIKTRGQQATLRCSPISGHTSVYWYQQALGLGLQFLLWYDEGEERNRGNFPPRFSGRQFPNYSSELNVNALELEDSALYLCASSSWTVLTDSNQPQHFGDGTRLSIL.

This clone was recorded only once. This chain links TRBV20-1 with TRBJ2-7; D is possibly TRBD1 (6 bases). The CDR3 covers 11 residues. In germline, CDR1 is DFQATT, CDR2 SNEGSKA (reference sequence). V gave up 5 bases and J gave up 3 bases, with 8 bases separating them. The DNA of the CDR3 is TGCAGTGCTGGGGACAACTACGAGCAGTACTTC. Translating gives CSAGDNYEQYF.

The CDR3: CASSQTAGQGKTQYF. The DNA for the CDR3 is TGTGCCAGCAGCCAAACCGCGGGGCAGGGAAAGACCCAGTACTTC. The rearrangement links TRBV4-2 to TRBJ2-5; D is possibly TRBD2 (6 bases). This CDR3 is 15 amino acids long. Germline loops: CDR1 LGHNA, CDR2 YNFKEQ. Trimming stripped 2 bases from V and 6 bases from J, with 16 bases between.

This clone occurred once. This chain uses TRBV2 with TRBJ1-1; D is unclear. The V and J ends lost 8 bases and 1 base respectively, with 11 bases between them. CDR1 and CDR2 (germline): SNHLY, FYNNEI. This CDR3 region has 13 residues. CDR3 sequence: CASRRQPNTEAFF. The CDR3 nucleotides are TGTGCCAGCCGACGACAACCGAACACTGAAGCTTTCTTT.

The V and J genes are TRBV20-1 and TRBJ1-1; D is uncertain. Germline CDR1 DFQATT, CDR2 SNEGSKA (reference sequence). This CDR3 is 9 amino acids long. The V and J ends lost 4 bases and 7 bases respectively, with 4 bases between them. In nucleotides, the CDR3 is TGCAGTGCTAAGCGTGAAGCTTTCTTT. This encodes CSAKREAFF.

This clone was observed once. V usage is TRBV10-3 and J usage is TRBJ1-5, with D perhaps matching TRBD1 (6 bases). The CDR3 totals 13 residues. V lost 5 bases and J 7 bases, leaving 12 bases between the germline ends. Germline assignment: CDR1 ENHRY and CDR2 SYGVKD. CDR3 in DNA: TGTGCCATCAGTTGGGACACCGAACAGCCCCAGCATTTT. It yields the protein CAISWDTEQPQHF.

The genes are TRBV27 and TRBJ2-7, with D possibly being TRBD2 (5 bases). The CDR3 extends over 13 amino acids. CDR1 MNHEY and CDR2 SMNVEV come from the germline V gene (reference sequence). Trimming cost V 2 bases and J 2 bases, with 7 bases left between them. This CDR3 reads CASSLKRAYEQYF. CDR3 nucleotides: TGTGCCAGCAGTTTAAAGAGGGCCTACGAGCAGTACTTC.

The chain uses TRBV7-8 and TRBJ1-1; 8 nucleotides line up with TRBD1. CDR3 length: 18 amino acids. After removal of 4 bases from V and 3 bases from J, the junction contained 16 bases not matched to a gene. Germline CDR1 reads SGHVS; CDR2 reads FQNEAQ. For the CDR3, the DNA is TGTGCCAGCAGCTCCCACCGCCTGCGAGTGACAGGGGACACTGAAGCTTTCTTT. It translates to CASSSHRLRVTGDTEAFF.

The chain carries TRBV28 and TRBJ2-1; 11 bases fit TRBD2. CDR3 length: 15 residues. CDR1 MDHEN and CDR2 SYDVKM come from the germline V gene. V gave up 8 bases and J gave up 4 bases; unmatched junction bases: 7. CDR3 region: CASRTSGSPYNEQFF. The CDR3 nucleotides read TGTGCCAGCCGAACTAGCGGGAGCCCTTACAATGAGCAGTTCTTC. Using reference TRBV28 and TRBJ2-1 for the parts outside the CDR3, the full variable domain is DVKVTQSSRYLVKRTGEKVFLECVQDMDHENMFWYRQDPGLGLRLIYFSYDVKMKEKGDIPEGYSVSREKKERFSLILESASTNQTSMYLCASRTSGSPYNEQFFGPGTRLTVL.

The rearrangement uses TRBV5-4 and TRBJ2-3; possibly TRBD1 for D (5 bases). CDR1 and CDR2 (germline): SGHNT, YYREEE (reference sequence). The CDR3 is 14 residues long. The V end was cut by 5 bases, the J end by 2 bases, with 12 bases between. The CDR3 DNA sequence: TGTGCCAGCAGACGCGATGGGGCCACAGATACGCAGTATTTT. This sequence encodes CASRRDGATDTQYF.

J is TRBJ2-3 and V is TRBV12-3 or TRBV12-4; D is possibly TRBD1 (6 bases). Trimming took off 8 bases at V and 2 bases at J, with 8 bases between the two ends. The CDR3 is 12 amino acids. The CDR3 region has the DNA TGTGCCAGCCAGGGGATCACAGATACGCAGTATTTT. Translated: CASQGITDTQYF.

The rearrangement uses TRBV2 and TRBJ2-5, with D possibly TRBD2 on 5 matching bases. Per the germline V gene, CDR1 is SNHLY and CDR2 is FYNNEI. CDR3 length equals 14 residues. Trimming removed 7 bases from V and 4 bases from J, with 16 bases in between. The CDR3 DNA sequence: TGTGCCAGCACCGAGGGCACCTTGGCAGAGACCCAGTACTTC. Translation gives CASTEGTLAETQYF.

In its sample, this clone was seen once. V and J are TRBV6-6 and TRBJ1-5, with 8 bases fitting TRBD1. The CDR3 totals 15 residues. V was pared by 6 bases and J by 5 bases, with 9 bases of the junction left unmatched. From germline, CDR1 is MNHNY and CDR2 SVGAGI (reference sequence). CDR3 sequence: CASRDRDTRYQPQHF. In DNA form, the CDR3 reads TGTGCCAGCAGGGACAGGGATACGAGGTATCAGCCCCAGCATTTT.